This TCR beta chain was found in a study of stem cell transplantation in POMP-related autoinflammatory disease. Study overall: Defective thymoproteasomes were hypothesized to impair CD8+ T-cell positive selection. Pre-transplant patients had naive-skewed CD4+ T cells and few CD8+ T cells. Study-wide points: A trend toward lower repertoire diversity and greater clonality appeared in every analyzed T-cell subset of PRAID patients.

The data were produced by immunoSEQ multiplex PCR, yet TCRdb's version contains in-frame clones alone and is incomplete. The table records over 60,000 clones, under 95% of them present only once. Prominent immunodeficiency with autoinflammation defined PRAID. As concerns this clone: Antigen: not known.

The V end was cut by 6 bases, the J end by 0 bases, with 11 bases between. The CDR3 contains 14 residues. Germline assignment: CDR1 MNHEY and CDR2 SMNVEV (reference sequence). This sequence joins TRBV27 and TRBJ1-2; tentatively, D is TRBD1 (6 bases). The sample in question was CD4+ T cells from PBMCs, obtained after stem cell transplantation. The receptor comes from a human patient with POMP-related autoinflammation and immune dysregulation (PRAID). Some T cells may have come from the graft donor. CDR3 amino acids: CASRTSGANYGYTF. The CDR3 DNA reads as TGTGCCAGCAGGACTTCAGGGGCTAACTATGGCTACACCTTC.